Listed below are T cell receptor beta chains from one sample, sequenced in a study of graft-versus-host responses after intestinal transplantation. Produced via immunoSEQ multiplex PCR; TCRdb's table is partial and in-frame only. The table shows about 99,000 clones, with less than 95% occurring only once. Antigens of these TCRs are unknown. The sequencing here drew on unstimulated CD8+ T cells sorted from spleen or lymph node cells, taken before transplant. The receptors derive from a human donor who was the organ donor for an intestinal transplant. Both conserved end residues are part of each CDR3. D genes are given only for firm matches. Clone size is given for some rows only: seen once, a few or many times, or a class if the clone is expanded.

V gene: TRBV9; D gene: NA; J gene: TRBJ2-7; clone size: NA; CDR3 DNA: TGTGCCAGCAGCGTGGGGGACTCGACCTACGAGCAGTACTTC; CDR3 protein: CASSVGDSTYEQYF
V gene: TRBV6-5; D gene: TRBD1; J gene: TRBJ1-4; clone size: NA; CDR3 DNA: TGTGCCAGCAGTTACTCGACAGGGGGAAATGAAAAACTGTTTTTT; CDR3 protein: CASSYSTGGNEKLFF
V gene: TRBV27; D gene: TRBD1; J gene: TRBJ2-1; clone size: NA; CDR3 DNA: TGTGCCAGCAGTGCGAAACAGGGGTCCCTAGTAAATGAGCAGTTCTTC; CDR3 protein: CASSAKQGSLVNEQFF
V gene: TRBV4-1; D gene: NA; J gene: TRBJ1-2; clone size: NA; CDR3 DNA: TGCGCCAGCAGCCAAGATTGGATGACAGGATATGATGGCTACACCTTC; CDR3 protein: CASSQDWMTGYDGYTF
V gene: TRBV29-1; D gene: TRBD2; J gene: TRBJ2-1; clone size: NA; CDR3 DNA: TGCAGCGTCCCCAAAGGTGCGGGAGCCTACAATGAGCAGTTCTTC; CDR3 protein: CSVPKGAGAYNEQFF
V gene: TRBV27; D gene: TRBD2; J gene: TRBJ2-1; clone size: NA; CDR3 DNA: TGTGCCAGCAGTCGATCACCGGGGGGGCTAAACAATGAGCAGTTCTTC; CDR3 protein: CASSRSPGGLNNEQFF
V gene: TRBV30; D gene: TRBD2; J gene: TRBJ2-1; clone size: NA; CDR3 DNA: TGTGCCTGGAGCGACGGACTAGCGGGGCCTCTTTCGTTCTTC; CDR3 protein: CAWSDGLAGPLSFF
V gene: TRBV2; D gene: NA; J gene: TRBJ2-1; clone size: NA; CDR3 DNA: TGTGCCAGCATTAGAGACACAACCTACAATGAGCAGTTCTTC; CDR3 protein: CASIRDTTYNEQFF
V gene: TRBV12-5; D gene: TRBD1; J gene: TRBJ2-5; clone size: NA; CDR3 DNA: TGTGCTAGTGGTACTGACCGGGACAGGGCCCTAGAGACCCAGTACTTC; CDR3 protein: CASGTDRDRALETQYF
V gene: TRBV7-8; D gene: TRBD1; J gene: TRBJ1-1; clone size: NA; CDR3 DNA: TGTGCCAGCAGCCCCACAGGGGGCTGGAGCACTGAAGCTTTCTTT; CDR3 protein: CASSPTGGWSTEAFF
V gene: TRBV7-9; D gene: TRBD1; J gene: TRBJ1-4; clone size: NA; CDR3 DNA: TGTGCCAGCAGCTTATGGGGACAGGGAAGTGAAAAACTGTTTTTT; CDR3 protein: CASSLWGQGSEKLFF
V gene: TRBV4-1; D gene: NA; J gene: TRBJ1-4; clone size: few; CDR3 DNA: TGCGCCAGCAGCCAATTACAGGACGGTGAAAAACTGTTTTTT; CDR3 protein: CASSQLQDGEKLFF
V gene: TRBV25-1; D gene: NA; J gene: TRBJ1-6; clone size: once; CDR3 DNA: TGTGCCAGCAGTAGGCCAGGGTCGAATTCACCCCTCCACTTT; CDR3 protein: CASSRPGSNSPLHF
V gene: TRBV7-6; D gene: NA; J gene: TRBJ2-1; clone size: NA; CDR3 DNA: TGTGCCAGCAGCTTAGAACAGAACTACAATGAGCAGTTCTTC; CDR3 protein: CASSLEQNYNEQFF
V gene: TRBV27; D gene: TRBD2; J gene: TRBJ2-7; clone size: NA; CDR3 DNA: TGTGCCAGCAGTGTTACTAGCGGAGGAGTTCCCTACGAGCAGTACTTC; CDR3 protein: CASSVTSGGVPYEQYF